The 17 T cell receptor beta chains reported below all come from one sample, sequenced in a study of a mutant IDH1 vaccine in newly diagnosed glioma. These receptors lack a known antigen. TCRdb's copy holds only in-frame clones and misses some; the assay was immunoSEQ multiplex PCR. Among approximately 66,000 clones listed, 84% were seen once. Specified time point: week 23, last vaccination. Vaccinated patients received 300 ug of mutant IDH1 20-mer peptide per dose, with topical imiquimod. Material: PBMCs, obtained from a glioma patient whose treatment included an IDH1 peptide vaccine. These receptors came from a man aged 18 to 29 with glioma.

The chain uses TRBV11-2 and TRBJ1-5; no definite D call. This CDR3 spans 13 amino acids. V was shortened by 0 bases and J by 7 bases, with 7 bases between the two germline ends. Germline V lookup: CDR1 SGHAT, CDR2 FQNNGV. The CDR3 coding sequence is TGTGCCAGCAGCTTAGAGGGTTGGCAGCCCCAGCATTTT. Encoded protein: CASSLEGWQPQHF.

This clone has a single count. This rearrangement joins TRBV11-2 to TRBJ1-3, with D uncertain. This CDR3 spans 15 amino acids. The V gene lost 6 bases and the J gene lost 0 bases, with 12 bases spanning the gap. Germline V gives CDR1 SGHAT, CDR2 FQNNGV. The CDR3 reads CASSPVRDSGNTIYF. CDR3 nucleotide sequence: TGTGCCAGCAGTCCCGTCAGAGACTCTGGAAACACCATATATTTT.

The chain combines TRBV2 with TRBJ2-3; maybe TRBD2 (5 bases). CDR1 is SNHLY, CDR2 FYNNEI, per germline. The CDR3 runs 15 residues. Trimming took off 6 bases at V and 0 bases at J, with 13 bases between the two ends. In DNA form, the CDR3 reads TGTGCCAGCAGGCTTCGAGGACTCAGCACAGATACGCAGTATTTT. Its protein product is CASRLRGLSTDTQYF.

The chain uses TRBV27 and TRBJ2-3; TRBD1 might be the D (6 bases). This CDR3 region has 14 residues. CDR1 MNHEY and CDR2 SMNVEV come from the germline V gene (reference sequence). The V gene lost 5 bases and the J gene lost 5 bases, with 14 bases spanning the gap. For the CDR3, the DNA is TGTGCCAGCAGTCTCCGGACAGTCATAGATACGCAGTATTTT. Translating gives CASSLRTVIDTQYF.

The V call is TRBV19, the J call TRBJ2-7, with D possibly matching TRBD2 (5 bases). Germline V gene data show CDR1 as LNHDA and CDR2 as SQIVND (reference sequence). The CDR3 spans 15 residues. The V and J ends lost 6 bases and 0 bases respectively, with 15 bases between them. Here the CDR3 DNA reads TGTGCCAGTAGCCCTGAAGTCGGGAACTCCTACGAGCAGTACTTC. This codes for CASSPEVGNSYEQYF.

The genes are TRBV4-1 and TRBJ2-2; D is ambiguous. The CDR3 contains 16 residues. V was cut by 1 base and J by 0 bases, with 9 bases left in between. The germline CDR1 and CDR2 sequences are MGHRA and YSYEKL. The CDR3 nucleotides are TGCGCCAGCAGCCAAGGACGAAGCGCGAACACCGGGGAGCTGTTTTTT. As protein: CASSQGRSANTGELFF.

This sequence joins TRBV7-6 and TRBJ2-7, with D perhaps being TRBD1 or TRBD2 (7 bases each). This CDR3 spans 14 amino acids. The germline CDR1 and CDR2 sequences are SGHVS and FNYEAQ. V dropped 4 bases and J dropped 2 bases, with 12 bases sitting between them. The CDR3 loop is CASSWEGAPYEQYF. The CDR3, as DNA: TGTGCCAGCAGCTGGGAGGGGGCCCCCTACGAGCAGTACTTC.

The chain couples TRBV28 to TRBJ2-2, with a possible D match to TRBD1 (6 bases). This CDR3 has 16 residues. The V end lost 2 bases, the J end lost 4 bases, and 14 bases lay between the germline ends. The V gene's germline CDR1 is MDHEN and CDR2 SYDVKM. The DNA of the CDR3 is TGTGCCAGCAGTTTACGTCAGGGGAATCCCACCGGGGAGCTGTTTTTT. Amino acids: CASSLRQGNPTGELFF.

This chain's CDR3 is CASTRGGQETQYF. DNA of the CDR3: TGTGCCAGCACACGAGGGGGGCAAGAGACCCAGTACTTC. V usage is TRBV2 and J usage is TRBJ2-5; D may be TRBD1 or TRBD2 (6 bases each). Germline V CDR1 and CDR2: SNHLY, FYNNEI. V was clipped by 7 bases and J by 2 bases, with 11 bases between them. The CDR3 has 13 amino acids.

CDR3 in DNA: TGTGCCAGCAGCGAAGGACAGGGGGACTACGAGCAGTACTTC. This codes for CASSEGQGDYEQYF. The chain employs TRBV9 and TRBJ2-7; 10 bases agree with TRBD1. The CDR3 length is 14 residues. CDR1 is SGDLS and CDR2 is YYNGEE in the germline V gene. The J segment lost 3 bases and the V segment lost 3 bases, leaving 3 bases of the junction unmatched.

The chain has TRBV5-6 and TRBJ2-7; D is possibly TRBD2 (6 bases). Trimming shortened V by 3 bases and J by 4 bases, and 14 bases separated the two germline ends. The CDR3 has 14 residues. CDR1 SGHDT and CDR2 YYEEEE come from the germline V gene. As DNA, the CDR3 is TGTGCCAGCAGCTCCCGGGACTCAATATACGAGCAGTACTTC. Its translation: CASSSRDSIYEQYF.

V is TRBV6-5 and J is TRBJ2-7; D not certain. V was trimmed by 0 bases and J by 4 bases, leaving 4 bases between them. Germline CDR1 is MNHEY and CDR2 is SVGAGI. The CDR3 totals 12 residues. CDR3: CASSYSRYEQYF. The CDR3 nucleotides are TGTGCCAGCAGTTACTCGAGGTACGAGCAGTACTTC.

The CDR3 sequence is CASRSDRGPKGYTF. For the CDR3, the DNA is TGTGCCAGCAGGAGTGACAGGGGGCCGAAGGGCTACACCTTC. This rearrangement joins TRBV6-6 to TRBJ1-2; 10 positions agree with TRBD1. The trim removed 6 bases at V and 8 bases at J, leaving 9 bases unmatched. The CDR3 totals 14 residues. Looked up from germline, CDR1 is MNHNY and CDR2 is SVGAGI (reference sequence).

The chain is built from TRBV5-5 and TRBJ2-2, with a weak D call TRBD1 (5 bases). Trimming left V 2 bases short and J 0 bases short, with 11 bases between. The germline CDR1 and CDR2 sequences are SGHKS and YYEKEE (reference sequence). The CDR3 is made up of 16 amino acids. CDR3 DNA: TGTGCCAGCAGCTTAAACAGGCACCCGAACACCGGGGAGCTGTTTTTT. This gives the protein CASSLNRHPNTGELFF.

This rearrangement joins TRBV19 to TRBJ1-2; 7 positions match TRBD1. The germline V gene has CDR1 LNHDA and CDR2 SQIVND (reference sequence). Unmatched junction bases numbered 7, after V lost 4 bases and J lost 2 bases. The CDR3 has 15 residues. CDR3 DNA: TGTGCCAGTAGTAACAGGGGCCTGTCCAACTATGGCTACACCTTC. Its translation is CASSNRGLSNYGYTF. The whole variable domain, remainder taken from reference TRBV19 and TRBJ1-2, is DGGITQSPKYLFRKEGQNVTLSCEQNLNHDAMYWYRQDPGQGLRLIYYSQIVNDFQKGDIAEGYSVSREKKESFPLTVTSAQKNPTAFYLCASSNRGLSNYGYTFGSGTRLTVV.

CDR3 residues: CASSRTGGETGELFF. CDR3 sequence (DNA): TGTGCCAGCAGCCGGACAGGGGGAGAGACCGGGGAGCTGTTTTTT. The J gene is TRBJ2-2, the V gene TRBV11-2; 10 bases fit TRBD1. V lost 5 bases and J lost 5; bases outside the gene matches: 5. The germline V gene has CDR1 SGHAT and CDR2 FQNNGV. There are 15 residues in the CDR3.

V gene TRBV14 combines with J gene TRBJ2-1; 8 bases are a match to TRBD2. J gave up 7 bases and V 2 bases, and 13 bases lay outside the gene matches. In germline, CDR1 is SGHDN, CDR2 FVKESK. This CDR3 is 17 amino acids long. CDR3 DNA sequence: TGTGCCAGCAGCCAATTTCGGCGACTAGCGCCAGATAATGAGCAGTTCTTC. Its translation is CASSQFRRLAPDNEQFF.